One sample yielded the 17 T cell receptor beta chains listed below, sequenced in a study of T cell responses to AZD1222 COVID-19 vaccine (dated by TCRdb to the early 2020s). The method was the immunoSEQ multiplex PCR assay. Imported from immuneACCESS, the table was reduced by TCRdb to in-frame sequences with V and J called. These copies leave out some clones; in studies compared against another copy, an unresolved V gene accounts for under half, and the cause of the remainder is not known. The sample yields nearly 90,000 clones; nearly 90% were counted once. 4.5% to 6% of the sample is in the top ten clones. Explained via the paper, the time point label denotes: baseline before first vaccination. The sequencing used peripheral blood, collected on day 0 of AZD1222 vaccination. These receptors all stem from an adult in good health.

This clone was recorded at least ten times. CDR3 nucleotide sequence: TGTGCCAGCAGGTCAGACGGGTACGAGCAGTACTTC. Protein: CASRSDGYEQYF. The chain couples TRBV27 to TRBJ2-7, with D unresolved. The CDR3 sequence is 12 residues long. V was pared by 6 bases and J by 4 bases, with 10 bases between. Germline assignment: CDR1 MNHEY and CDR2 SMNVEV (reference sequence).

The J gene is TRBJ1-1, the V gene TRBV9, with TRBD1 matching 7 bases. Trimming cost V 4 bases and J 1 base; bases outside gene matches: 7. Germline V lookup: CDR1 SGDLS, CDR2 YYNGEE. The CDR3 extends over 15 amino acids. The CDR3 is CASSRAGTANTEAFF. The CDR3 DNA sequence: TGTGCCAGCAGCAGGGCCGGGACAGCGAACACTGAAGCTTTCTTT.

V gene TRBV6-2 or TRBV6-3 combines with J gene TRBJ2-7; 8 bases fit TRBD1. This CDR3 comprises 14 residues. V shed 3 bases and J 2 bases; nucleotides not matched to a gene: 3. CDR1 MNHEY and CDR2 SVGEGT come from the germline V gene. CDR3 DNA: TGTGCCAGCAGTTATTGGACAGGGACCTACGAGCAGTACTTC. Protein product: CASSYWTGTYEQYF.

The chain couples TRBV2 to TRBJ2-3; 8 bases align to TRBD1. The CDR3 length is 18 residues. The J segment lost 3 bases and the V segment lost 5 bases, leaving 16 bases of the junction unmatched. Germline V gene lookup returns CDR1 SNHLY and CDR2 FYNNEI. The CDR3 spells CASSSRGTGIIRTDTQYF. The CDR3 DNA reads as TGTGCCAGCAGTTCCAGGGGGACAGGCATCATAAGGACAGATACGCAGTATTTT.

The gene calls are TRBV9 and TRBJ2-7; 12 nucleotides agree with TRBD2. J gave up 3 bases and V 4 bases, and 5 bases lay outside the gene matches. The CDR3 totals 15 residues. Germline CDR1 reads SGDLS; CDR2 reads YYNGEE. The CDR3 is CASSPGTSGLYEQYF. In DNA form, the CDR3 reads TGTGCCAGCAGCCCCGGGACTAGCGGGCTCTACGAGCAGTACTTC.

The V and J genes are TRBV9 and TRBJ2-2; 8 nucleotides agree with TRBD1. Per germline, CDR1 SGDLS and CDR2 YYNGEE. This CDR3 comprises 14 residues. Unmatched junction bases numbered 5, after V lost 4 bases and J lost 6 bases. The CDR3 reads CASSKGQVAGELFF. CDR3 bases: TGTGCCAGCAGCAAGGGACAGGTGGCCGGGGAGCTGTTTTTT.

This chain uses TRBV10-3 with TRBJ2-5, with unresolved D. The CDR3 has 13 residues. V was shortened by 3 bases and J by 2 bases, with 7 bases between the two germline ends. Germline lookup yields CDR1 ENHRY and CDR2 SYGVKD. CDR3 region: CAISDLRQETQYF. Here the CDR3 DNA reads TGTGCCATCAGTGATCTCAGGCAAGAGACCCAGTACTTC.

J is TRBJ1-6 and V is TRBV6-5, with a tentative D call TRBD1 (5 bases). The ends were cut back, 4 bases at V and 7 bases at J, with 11 bases in the middle. The germline V gene has CDR1 MNHEY and CDR2 SVGAGI. The CDR3 sequence is 14 residues long. The CDR3 DNA reads TGTGCCAGCAGTTCCCCGGGACGGAATTCACCCCTCCACTTT. As protein: CASSSPGRNSPLHF.

The chain has TRBV5-1 and TRBJ1-4; a possible D gene is TRBD1 (6 bases). The CDR3 is 16 amino acids. V lost 4 bases, J lost 5 bases, and 18 bases lay in between. Germline V gene lookup returns CDR1 SGHRS and CDR2 YFSETQ. CDR3 protein: CASSRTGGQPNEKLFF. The CDR3 nucleotides read TGCGCCAGCAGCCGCACCGGCGGACAGCCAAATGAAAAACTGTTTTTT.

This clone was observed once. V usage is TRBV6-1 and J usage is TRBJ2-2, with D uncertain. There are 15 residues in the CDR3. The V gene's germline CDR1 is MNHNS and CDR2 SASEGT. Trimming cost V 2 bases and J 4 bases, with 11 bases left between them. Written as DNA, the CDR3 is TGTGCCAGCAGTGAACATAGTGTTAGCACCGGGGAGCTGTTTTTT. Protein sequence: CASSEHSVSTGELFF.

The chain couples TRBV4-1 to TRBJ1-2; the D is unclear. CDR1 is MGHRA, CDR2 YSYEKL, per germline. The CDR3 totals 14 residues. Trimming shortened V by 1 base and J by 4 bases, and 10 bases separated the two germline ends. CDR3 nucleotide sequence: TGCGCCAGCAGCCAAGCCGCGGGGTTCTATGGCTACACCTTC. Its protein is CASSQAAGFYGYTF.

V and J are TRBV5-1 and TRBJ2-7; D is possibly TRBD1 (5 bases). Germline V gene lookup returns CDR1 SGHRS and CDR2 YFSETQ. The CDR3 length is 14 residues. Trimming took off 3 bases at V and 3 bases at J, with 13 bases between the two ends. The CDR3 loop reads CASSWQGWDYEQYF. CDR3 nucleotides: TGCGCCAGCAGCTGGCAGGGTTGGGACTACGAGCAGTACTTC.

The rearrangement uses TRBV4-1 and TRBJ2-1; a weak D match, TRBD1 (7 bases). V shed 1 base and J shed 2 bases, with 12 bases lying between them. Germline V gene sequence: CDR1 MGHRA, CDR2 YSYEKL. This CDR3 has 16 amino acids. DNA of the CDR3: TGCGCCAGCAGCCAAGGGCAGGGGGGTCCCTACAATGAGCAGTTCTTC. Protein: CASSQGQGGPYNEQFF.

The chain has TRBV9 and TRBJ2-7; 14 bases align to TRBD2. This CDR3 has 17 amino acids. CDR1 SGDLS and CDR2 YYNGEE come from the germline V gene. The junction had 12 bases not matched to a gene; V was cut back by 3 bases and J by 7 bases. The CDR3 region is CASSERPGLAGVGEQYF. The CDR3 nucleotides read TGTGCCAGCAGCGAGAGACCGGGACTAGCGGGAGTGGGGGAGCAGTACTTC.

The chain couples TRBV28 to TRBJ1-2; D possibly corresponds to TRBD1 (6 bases). Germline CDR1 is MDHEN and CDR2 is SYDVKM. This CDR3 contains 15 residues. The V and J ends lost 8 bases and 4 bases respectively, with 20 bases between them. The CDR3 DNA is TGTGCCAGCGCCAAGCAGGGGTCTCGCTTCTATGGCTACACCTTC. Translating gives CASAKQGSRFYGYTF.

This rearrangement joins TRBV16 to TRBJ1-3; D remains unclear. Germline lookup yields CDR1 KGHSY and CDR2 FQNENV. The length of the CDR3 is 15 residues. Trimming pared 4 bases from V and 0 bases from J, leaving 10 bases between. The CDR3 is CASSRASPSGNTIYF. The CDR3 DNA sequence: TGTGCCAGCAGCCGGGCCAGTCCCTCTGGAAACACCATATATTTT.

This clone came up once. The rearrangement links TRBV28 to TRBJ2-5; either TRBD1 or TRBD2 may fit D (5 bases each). The germline CDR1 and CDR2 sequences are MDHEN and SYDVKM. V was trimmed by 3 bases and J by 0 bases, leaving 11 bases between them. CDR3 length equals 15 residues. DNA of the CDR3: TGTGCCAGCAGTTTGGGACGCCGATACCAAGAGACCCAGTACTTC. This sequence encodes CASSLGRRYQETQYF.